This T cell receptor beta chain was observed in a study of T cell responses to AZD1222 COVID-19 vaccine. Assay: immunoSEQ multiplex PCR; the TCRdb copy retains only in-frame clones and omits some. The table records roughly 120,000 clones, approximately 84% of them present only once. Remarks on this clone: Antigen unknown.

There are 14 residues in the CDR3. V shed 4 bases and J 3 bases; nucleotides not matched to a gene: 5. The germline gives CDR1 SGHRS, CDR2 YFSETQ. Notes on the study in general: Clonal diversity was possibly underestimated, and white British individuals and females predominated among donors.

This material consisted of peripheral blood, taken on day 0 of AZD1222 vaccination. This chain links TRBV5-1 with TRBJ2-7, with 9 bases that match TRBD2. The sequence derives from an adult in good health. The CDR3 coding sequence is TGCGCCAGCAGCCCGACTAGCGGCCTCTACGAGCAGTACTTC. Its translation: CASSPTSGLYEQYF. Full variable domain (rest looked up from reference TRBV5-1 and TRBJ2-7): KAGVTQTPRYLIKTRGQQVTLSCSPISGHRSVSWYQQTPGQGLQFLFEYFSETQRNKGNFPGRFSGRQFSNSRSEMNVSTLELGDSALYLCASSPTSGLYEQYFGPGTRLTVT.